This T cell receptor beta chain was found in a study of T-cell memory formation after mild COVID-19. The wider study: TCR clusters were mostly donor specific. Findings and limits, study-wide: Some clones that responded turned up in pre-infection memory, which suggests that cross-reactive memory joined in.

TCRdb used MiXCR to reprocess the 5' RACE reads, holding one entry per CDR3 protein. The repertoire holds around 450,000 distinct CDR3 sequences, with about 19% as singletons. In germline, CDR1 is SGHNT, CDR2 YYREEE (reference sequence). V lost 0 bases, J lost 0 bases, and 7 bases lay in between. The CDR3 has 15 residues. This clonotype was counted many times. The target antigen is unknown. This clonotype originated in an adult woman who had mild COVID-19 (a few samples of this study predate the infection). Cell type and time point are not known. The sample taken for sequencing was PBMCs or a T cell subset sorted from them (not recorded which). This chain uses TRBV5-4 with TRBJ2-1, with D hard to call. The DNA for the CDR3 is TGTGCCAGCAGCTTGGGTCACCCCTCCTACAATGAGCAGTTCTTC. It encodes CASSLGHPSYNEQFF.